This TCR beta chain was sequenced during a study of blood T cell repertoires in COVID-19. Study information: PBMCs, B-cell-depleted T cells, or T cells provided the cDNA or gDNA that made up the material.

The CDR3 spans 15 residues. With 0 bases removed from V and 4 bases from J, the gap between germline ends came to 10 bases. Per the germline V gene, CDR1 is LGHNA and CDR2 is YSLEER. Original methodology: Estimates of nucleated cell counts were drawn from the amplification of reference gene primers. Generated by immunoSEQ multiplex PCR, the TCRdb table keeps only in-frame clones and is missing some. D and trimming were read from the DNA, whereas the V and J calls and clone size are those reported in that table. Of about 220,000 clones in the sample, approximately 80% were seen once. The V call is TRBV4-3, the J call TRBJ1-5, with D perhaps matching TRBD1 (5 bases). This clonotype was sampled from a young man with active or convalescent COVID-19. The sequenced material came from peripheral blood. As DNA, the CDR3 is TGCGCCAGCAGCCAAGATCTGGGGGGAAATCAGCCCCAGCATTTT. Translating it yields CASSQDLGGNQPQHF.